This T cell receptor beta chain was retrieved from a study of blood T cells in healthy people across ages. Whole-study results and caveats: Unsorted PBMCs prevented conclusive naive versus antigen-experienced comparison. Measured against age, TCR beta diversity per million T cells decreased in a roughly linear manner.

For this clonotype: Its antigen is undetermined.

Germline V gives CDR1 SGHDN, CDR2 FVKESK. The CDR3 is 14 amino acids. The germline V and J ends were trimmed by 0 bases and 4 bases, with 9 bases remaining between them. The donors, all healthy, were Caucasians living in Russia, aged 6 to 90. Using a J-beta primer mix together with a sample-barcoded 5' primer, a second PCR was run for about 7 to 12 cycles. TCRdb analysed the 5' RACE reads with MiXCR anew, one entry per CDR3 protein. The sample holds fewer than 1,000,000 distinct CDR3 sequences, around 45% seen once. The receptor comes from a man at least 80 years old in good health. The sequencing input was blood. The J gene is TRBJ1-1, the V gene TRBV14; D gene ambiguous. For the CDR3, the DNA is TGTGCCAGCAGCCAAGAATTAGGCGTCACTGAAGCTTTCTTT. Translation gives CASSQELGVTEAFF.